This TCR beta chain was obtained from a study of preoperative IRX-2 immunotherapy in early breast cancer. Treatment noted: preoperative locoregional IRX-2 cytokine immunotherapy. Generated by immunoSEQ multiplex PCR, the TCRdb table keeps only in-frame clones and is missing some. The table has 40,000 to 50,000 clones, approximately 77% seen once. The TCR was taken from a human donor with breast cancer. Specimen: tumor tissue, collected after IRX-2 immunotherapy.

The CDR3 DNA sequence: TGTGCCTGGAGTACGGGACGGAACTACAATGAGCAGTTCTTC. This codes for CAWSTGRNYNEQFF. V gene TRBV30 combines with J gene TRBJ2-1; D may match TRBD1 or TRBD2 (5 bases each). V was trimmed by 2 bases and J by 3 bases, leaving 11 bases between them. This CDR3 is built from 14 residues. Germline V gives CDR1 GTSNPN, CDR2 SVGIG (reference sequence).